This is a list of T cell receptor beta chains from one sample in a study of cytomegalovirus exposure and HLA in healthy donors. Clones were read by immunoSEQ multiplex PCR, and TCRdb kept only the in-frame ones, dropping some. The profile shows about 160,000 clones, about 73% of them singletons. The sequenced sample consisted of PBMCs. The origin of the receptors is a woman aged 40 to 49 in good health and CMV-seronegative. Both conserved end residues are part of each CDR3. D genes are given only for firm matches. Some rows have no size entry. The others give once, few or many, or a class for an expanded clone.

clone size | CDR3 length | D gene | J gene | V gene | CDR3 DNA | CDR3 protein
. | 14 | TRBD1 | TRBJ2-7 | TRBV5-1 | TGCGCCAGCAGCGCCGGGACAGGGGAATACGAGCAGTACTTC | CASSAGTGEYEQYF
. | 14 | . | TRBJ2-7 | TRBV2 | TGTGCCAGCAGTGAACAGGGGGAGGCCTACGAGCAGTACTTC | CASSEQGEAYEQYF
once | 12 | TRBD1 | TRBJ1-5 | TRBV29-1 | TGCAGCGTCCGAACAGGGGGTCAGCCCCAGCATTTT | CSVRTGGQPQHF
. | 16 | TRBD1 | TRBJ2-3 | TRBV6-6 | TGTGCCAGCAGCCAAACGGCCGGGACAGGGACGCATACGCAGTATTTT | CASSQTAGTGTHTQYF
. | 14 | . | TRBJ1-2 | TRBV7-9 | TGTGCCAGCAGCCAGAGCGCAGCCCCGTATGGCTACACCTTC | CASSQSAAPYGYTF
. | 14 | TRBD1 | TRBJ2-5 | TRBV2 | TGTGCCAGCAGAGCTACAGGGGGCGGGGAGACCCAGTACTTC | CASRATGGGETQYF
. | 16 | TRBD2 | TRBJ2-3 | TRBV9 | TGTGCCAGCAGCGTAGTTGGGCGGGGGGGCACAGATACGCAGTATTTT | CASSVVGRGGTDTQYF
. | 15 | TRBD2 | TRBJ2-3 | TRBV27 | TGTGCCAGCAGTTCCCCTAGCGGGCGCACAGATACGCAGTATTTT | CASSSPSGRTDTQYF
. | 13 | . | TRBJ1-2 | TRBV5-4 | TGTGCCAGCAGCTTGGACGGGAACTATGGCTACACCTTC | CASSLDGNYGYTF
. | 14 | . | TRBJ1-1 | TRBV5-6 | TGTGCCAGCAGCTTGCCAGGGGCCAGCTGGGAAGCTTTCTTT | CASSLPGASWEAFF
few | 17 | TRBD1 | TRBJ1-1 | TRBV19 | TGTGCCAGTAGTACAGGACAGGGGGCTGTCTGGAACACTGAAGCTTTCTTT | CASSTGQGAVWNTEAFF
once | 14 | . | TRBJ2-7 | TRBV5-5 | TGTGCCAGCAGCTTGGAACAGAGCTCCTACGAGCAGTACTTC | CASSLEQSSYEQYF
few | 15 | TRBD1 | TRBJ1-5 | TRBV11-3 | TGTGCCAGCAGCTCCTGGGGACAGGGTGGTCAGCCCCAGCATTTT | CASSSWGQGGQPQHF
. | 15 | TRBD1 | TRBJ2-5 | TRBV2 | TGTGCCAGCAGCGGAGACAGGGGGACACAAGAGACCCAGTACTTC | CASSGDRGTQETQYF
. | 15 | TRBD1 | TRBJ1-2 | TRBV13 | TGTGCCAGCAGCCCGCAGGACAGGCCTAACTATGGCTACACCTTC | CASSPQDRPNYGYTF
. | 15 | . | TRBJ2-7 | TRBV5-6 | TGTGCCAGCAGCTTGATAGGTATAGCGCTCAACGAGCAGTACTTC | CASSLIGIALNEQYF
few | 14 | TRBD1 | TRBJ1-2 | TRBV10-3 | TGTGCCATCAGTTTACAGGGGGCTCCGGGTGGCTACACCTTC | CAISLQGAPGGYTF
. | 14 | TRBD1 | TRBJ2-2 | TRBV7-6 | TGTGCCAGCATGGGGACAGGGCTTGGCGGGGAGCTGTTTTTT | CASMGTGLGGELFF
. | 15 | . | TRBJ1-1 | TRBV7-9 | TGTGCCAGCAGCTTAGCGAACAGGAGGAACACTGAAGCTTTCTTT | CASSLANRRNTEAFF
. | 14 | . | TRBJ1-4 | TRBV18 | TGTGCCAGCTCACCACCGGGGGGGGCTGAAAAACTGTTTTTT | CASSPPGGAEKLFF
. | 15 | TRBD1 | TRBJ1-4 | TRBV28 | TGTGCCAGCAGCCGTTTCAGGGGGGCTAATGAAAAACTGTTTTTT | CASSRFRGANEKLFF
. | 16 | . | TRBJ1-2 | TRBV11-2 | TGTGCCAGCAGCCTTGTGTCAGATGACAAAAACTATGGCTACACCTTC | CASSLVSDDKNYGYTF
few | 20 | TRBD2 | TRBJ2-1 | TRBV18 | TGTGCCAGCTCACCACCGCCGTCGCTAGCGGGGGGGCCGGCCTACAATGAGCAGTTCTTC | CASSPPPSLAGGPAYNEQFF
. | 14 | TRBD1 | TRBJ1-2 | TRBV5-1 | TGCGCCAGCAGCCGGGGACAGGAGTTCTATGGCTACACCTTC | CASSRGQEFYGYTF
. | 13 | . | TRBJ1-1 | TRBV7-8 | TGTGCCAGCATGCGGGATAGGTTCGCTGAAGCTTTCTTT | CASMRDRFAEAFF
once | 16 | TRBD2 | TRBJ2-5 | TRBV5-1 | TGCGCCAGCAGCCCTACAGCGGGGGGCCCCCAAGAGACCCAGTACTTC | CASSPTAGGPQETQYF
. | 14 | TRBD1 | TRBJ2-5 | TRBV29-1 | TGCAGCGTTGCGCGGGACAGGGGGCAAGAGACCCAGTACTTC | CSVARDRGQETQYF
. | 14 | TRBD1 | TRBJ1-6 | TRBV5-6 | TGTGCCAGCAGCTATAGACAGGGGCACTCACCCCTCCACTTT | CASSYRQGHSPLHF
few | 13 | . | TRBJ1-4 | TRBV2 | TGTGCCAGCAATAACTTACTGGATGAAAAACTGTTTTTT | CASNNLLDEKLFF
few | 15 | . | TRBJ1-1 | TRBV28 | TGTGCCAGCAGTTCCCCTGGGGAGATGAACACTGAAGCTTTCTTT | CASSSPGEMNTEAFF
. | 16 | TRBD2 | TRBJ2-7 | TRBV18 | TGTGCCAGCTCCCCGACTAGCGGGGGTAGGGGAAACGAGCAGTACTTC | CASSPTSGGRGNEQYF
. | 13 | . | TRBJ1-5 | TRBV2 | TGTGCCAGCACTTGGACAGTCAATCAGCCCCAGCATTTT | CASTWTVNQPQHF
. | 18 | . | TRBJ2-1 | TRBV9 | TGTGCCAGCAGCCCCGAGGTCCCGGGGTTGGCTGCCTACAATGAGCAGTTCTTC | CASSPEVPGLAAYNEQFF
. | 14 | TRBD2 | TRBJ2-7 | TRBV4-1 | TGCGCCAGCAGCCAAGTGGCGGGGGACCACGAGCAGTACTTC | CASSQVAGDHEQYF
. | 16 | TRBD2 | TRBJ2-2 | TRBV5-1 | TGCGCCAGCAGCTTCGCTAGCGGGGGATGGACCGGGGAGCTGTTTTTT | CASSFASGGWTGELFF
once | 15 | TRBD1 | TRBJ1-6 | TRBV11-1 | TGTGCCAGCAGCCAAAACAGGGGGCTCGGCTCACCCCTCCACTTT | CASSQNRGLGSPLHF
. | 16 | . | TRBJ1-5 | TRBV27 | TGTGCCAGCAGTTTATCTGTTCGTAATAGCAATCAGCCCCAGCATTTT | CASSLSVRNSNQPQHF
. | 14 | . | TRBJ2-7 | TRBV18 | TGTGCCAGCTCACCTCAGGGCTTCAGCGACGAGCAGTACTTC | CASSPQGFSDEQYF
. | 13 | . | TRBJ1-2 | TRBV5-1 | TGCGCCAGCAGCGCTGACAGGAACTATGGCTACACCTTC | CASSADRNYGYTF
. | 16 | . | TRBJ2-1 | TRBV6-5 | TGTGCCAGCAGTTACTCAGTCGGGACACTTTACAATGAGCAGTTCTTC | CASSYSVGTLYNEQFF
. | 15 | TRBD1 | TRBJ2-1 | TRBV7-8 | TGTGCCAGCAGCTCGACAGGGGGCTCCTACAATGAGCAGTTCTTC | CASSSTGGSYNEQFF
. | 14 | . | TRBJ1-1 | TRBV6-1 | TGTGCCGGCAGTGAAGGCGGGCCCAACACTGAAGCTTTCTTT | CAGSEGGPNTEAFF
. | 14 | TRBD1 | TRBJ2-5 | TRBV9 | TGTGCCAGCAGCGCTAGGGACAGGTCCGGTACCCAGTACTTC | CASSARDRSGTQYF
. | 14 | . | TRBJ1-1 | TRBV18 | TGTGCCAGCTCCGGGGGGGGGCAGGACACTGAAGCTTTCTTT | CASSGGGQDTEAFF
. | 14 | . | TRBJ2-3 | TRBV5-1 | TGCGCCAGCAGCTTGGCGGTGCGAAAAGATACGCAGTATTTT | CASSLAVRKDTQYF
once | 15 | . | TRBJ2-6 | TRBV28 | TGTGCCAGCAGTTTGTCCGGTTCAGGGGCCAACGTCCTGACTTTC | CASSLSGSGANVLTF
. | 13 | . | TRBJ1-1 | TRBV7-3 | TGTGCCAGCAGCAACCGACGGGGCACTGAAGCTTTCTTT | CASSNRRGTEAFF
. | 12 | TRBD1 | TRBJ2-7 | TRBV2 | TGTGCCAGCACGGACAGGACCCACGAGCAGTACTTC | CASTDRTHEQYF
. | 14 | . | TRBJ1-1 | TRBV6-6 | TGTGCCAGCAGTTACGTAGGGGATCACACTGAAGCTTTCTTT | CASSYVGDHTEAFF
. | 13 | TRBD1 | TRBJ1-6 | TRBV10-2 | TGCGCCAGCTCGGGACAGCCGAATTCACCCCTCCACTTT | CASSGQPNSPLHF
. | 14 | TRBD2 | TRBJ2-3 | TRBV27 | TGTGCCAGCACGCGGGGAGGGTCAACAGATACGCAGTATTTT | CASTRGGSTDTQYF
. | 15 | . | TRBJ1-5 | TRBV28 | TGTGCCAGCAGTTTGGCAGGGGCTAGCAATCAGCCCCAGCATTTT | CASSLAGASNQPQHF